Listed below are T cell receptor beta chains from one sample, sequenced in a study of T-cell memory formation after mild COVID-19. Each CDR3 protein is one row after TCRdb ran MiXCR on the 5' RACE reads. The sample lists about 250,000 distinct CDR3 sequences, 15% seen once, with approximately 2.1% in the top ten. The sequencing input was PBMCs or a T cell subset sorted from them (not recorded which). The receptors come from an adult woman who had mild COVID-19 (a few samples of this study predate the infection). Cell type and time point are not known. Both conserved end residues are part of each CDR3. The D gene is left open where the match is weak. For some rows the clone size is stated as once, few or many, or as a class when expanded; others skip it.

D	size	V	J	DNA	CDR3
NA	NA	TRBV5-1	TRBJ1-4	TGCGCCAGCAGCTTGGTTGGGGGCCTTAGAGAAAAACTGTTTTTT	CASSLVGGLREKLFF
TRBD1	many	TRBV5-1	TRBJ2-1	TGCGCCAGCAGCCCAGGACAGGGGTCCTACAATGAGCAGTTCTTC	CASSPGQGSYNEQFF
NA	NA	TRBV6-5	TRBJ2-2	TGTGCCAGCAGTAAGGGGGTTCGCGCCGGGGAGCTGTTTTTT	CASSKGVRAGELFF
NA	NA	TRBV5-1	TRBJ2-7	TGCGCCAGCAGCTGGACCACAGGAGGAGTAGCGGACGAGCAGTACTTC	CASSWTTGGVADEQYF
TRBD2	NA	TRBV20-1	TRBJ2-7	TGCAGTGCTAGGGCCGGAGCGGGGGGTTTCTACGAGCAGTACTTC	CSARAGAGGFYEQYF
NA	NA	TRBV12-3/TRBV12-4	TRBJ2-3	TGTGCCAGCAGTCCCGGGATAACCACAGATACGCAGTATTTT	CASSPGITTDTQYF
NA	few	TRBV7-6	TRBJ1-1	TGTGCCAGCACCCACAACCCGAACACTGAAGCTTTCTTT	CASTHNPNTEAFF
NA	few	TRBV5-5	TRBJ1-4	TGTGCCAGCAGCTTGTATTTGGCCGCGAGCACTGAAAAACTGTTTTTT	CASSLYLAASTEKLFF
NA	few	TRBV6-5	TRBJ2-7	TGTGCCAGCAGTTATGACCTCCCCGCGTACGAGCAGTACTTC	CASSYDLPAYEQYF
NA	NA	TRBV24-1	TRBJ2-7	TGTGCCACCAGTGATCCCAGGGGAGGGAACGAGCAGTACTTC	CATSDPRGGNEQYF
NA	NA	TRBV7-9	TRBJ2-5	TGTGCCAGCAGCTCCCGGGCTGGGGAGACCCAGTACTTC	CASSSRAGETQYF
NA	NA	TRBV18	TRBJ2-5	TGTGCCAGCTCCGTGGGGACGGTAGAGACCCAGTACTTC	CASSVGTVETQYF
NA	few	TRBV12-3/TRBV12-4	TRBJ1-1	TGTGCCAGCAGTTCAAGCCCGGGAACTGGCACTGAAGCTTTCTTT	CASSSSPGTGTEAFF
TRBD1	NA	TRBV20-1	TRBJ1-6	TGCAGTGCGGGACAGGCGTATAATTCACCCCTCCACTTT	CSAGQAYNSPLHF
TRBD2	few	TRBV7-3	TRBJ2-1	TGTGCCAGCAGCTTAACCCCTCTCCGACTAGCGGGGCAATACAATGAGCAGTTCTTC	CASSLTPLRLAGQYNEQFF
NA	few	TRBV29-1	TRBJ2-7	TGCAGCGTTGAAGCCCGGGGCAGGGCGAGGTACGAGCAGTACTTC	CSVEARGRARYEQYF
TRBD2	few	TRBV5-1	TRBJ2-5	TGCGCCAGTGCGGGGGGCCAAGAGACCCAGTACTTC	CASAGGQETQYF
NA	few	TRBV5-1	TRBJ1-1	TGCGCCAGCAGCTTGGTGGGGCAAACTGAAGCTTTCTTT	CASSLVGQTEAFF
NA	many	TRBV9	TRBJ2-3	TGTGCCAGCAGCCCGTGGACTCTACAGAGCACAGATACGCAGTATTTT	CASSPWTLQSTDTQYF
NA	few	TRBV12-3/TRBV12-4	TRBJ2-3	TGTGCCAGCAGTTTAGCGATCCAGCGGGGCACAGATACGCAGTATTTT	CASSLAIQRGTDTQYF
NA	many	TRBV6-5	TRBJ1-1	TGTGCCAGCAGAAATATGAACACTGAAGCTTTCTTT	CASRNMNTEAFF
TRBD1	few	TRBV7-3	TRBJ1-2	TGTGCCAGCAGCCCGCAGGGACAGCGCTATGGCTACACCTTC	CASSPQGQRYGYTF
NA	NA	TRBV21-1	TRBJ2-1	TGTGCCAGCAGCAAGACCCATTCGGGACTAGCGGCTAACAATGAGCAGTTCTTC	CASSKTHSGLAANNEQFF
TRBD2	few	TRBV7-3	TRBJ2-1	TGTGCCAGCAGCTTATGGCGGGGGGCCGCCAATGAGCAGTTCTTC	CASSLWRGAANEQFF
TRBD2	NA	TRBV5-1	TRBJ2-3	TGCGCCAGCAGCTTGGCCGAGTCTAGCGGGTCTACGCAGTATTTT	CASSLAESSGSTQYF
NA	few	TRBV6-1	TRBJ2-4	TGTGCCAGCAGGCCCGGATGGGGGAACCAGGCCAAAAACATTCAGTACTTC	CASRPGWGNQAKNIQYF
TRBD1	few	TRBV5-1	TRBJ1-1	TGCGCCAGCAGCGGACAGGGACTCGGCACTGAAGCTTTCTTT	CASSGQGLGTEAFF
NA	NA	TRBV7-6	TRBJ2-3	TGTGCCAGCAGCTTAGGCACCGGGATTCCTAGCACAGATACGCAGTATTTT	CASSLGTGIPSTDTQYF
NA	few	TRBV7-9	TRBJ1-1	TGTGCCAGCAGCCGGAACAGGCCCTTGAACACTGAAGCTTTCTTT	CASSRNRPLNTEAFF
TRBD1	NA	TRBV12-5	TRBJ1-1	TGTGCTAGTGGGACAGGGAAGAACACTGAAGCTTTCTTT	CASGTGKNTEAFF
NA	NA	TRBV15	TRBJ2-7	TGTGCCACCAGCGGATCCGGGTTCCCCTCGTACGAGCAGTACTTC	CATSGSGFPSYEQYF
TRBD2	few	TRBV7-9	TRBJ2-1	TGTGCCAGCAGCTTAGCCAGTCGCCTAGCGGGAGGGAGGAATGAGCAGTTCTTC	CASSLASRLAGGRNEQFF
NA	NA	TRBV2	TRBJ2-2	TGTGCCAGCAGCGGGCTAGCGAACACCGGGGAGCTGTTTTTT	CASSGLANTGELFF